This paragraph covers one T cell receptor beta chain sequence. Its antigen is not identified. This entry belongs to a study of T cells expressing NK-cell markers. The wider study: In sorted CD3+CD56+NKG2C+, CD3+CD56+NKG2C- and CD3+CD56-NKG2C+ T cells, TCR beta repertoires were obtained. Findings and limits, study-wide: The HCMV specificity of the expanded NKG2C+ T cell clones stayed unresolved.

CDR1 ENHRY and CDR2 SYGVKD come from the germline V gene. The CDR3 covers 14 residues. With the 5' RACE reads reprocessed, TCRdb shows one record per CDR3 protein and no DNA. The table for this sample gives 120,000 to 150,000 distinct CDR3 sequences. Sequenced input: blood T cells: a sorted CD56 or NKG2C T cell subset, CD4+ or CD8+ T cells, or bulk PBMC T cells (not recorded which). The chain joins TRBV10-3 to TRBJ2-7; lacking DNA, the TRBD2 call made by TCRdb goes unchecked. The clonotype originates from a man between 18 and 35 years old in good health. Here the CDR3 reads CAISLRDYPYEQYF.